This T cell receptor beta chain was found in a study of T cell responses to AZD1222 COVID-19 vaccine. In its sample, this clone is medium-sized. Generated by immunoSEQ multiplex PCR, the TCRdb table keeps only in-frame clones and is missing some. The sample has about 60,000 clones, around 80% seen once; the top ten hold around 3.5%. CDR3 length: 13 amino acids. In germline, CDR1 is MDHEN, CDR2 SYDVKM. The V and J ends lost 6 bases and 4 bases respectively, with 12 bases between them. The receptor comes from an adult who received the AZD1222 COVID-19 vaccine. The sample consisted of peripheral blood, taken 28 days after the second AZD1222 dose. The gene calls are TRBV28 and TRBJ1-2; D may be TRBD1 (5 bases). The CDR3 nucleotides are TGTGCCAGCAGGGGGGGTATAGGCTATGGCTACACCTTC. Its protein product is CASRGGIGYGYTF.